This T cell receptor (beta chain) was obtained from a study of T-cell reconstitution after alpha-beta-depleted transplantation in children. Preparation of the TCRbeta library was carried out with unique molecular identifiers. Each CDR3 protein gets one entry after TCRdb re-called the PCR reads with MiXCR. The data show around 300,000 distinct CDR3 sequences, with more than 9% seen just once and less than 25% held by the top ten. Overall study results and limits: After one year, T-cell counts and TCRbeta diversity mostly came from new T cells. Where alpha-beta T cells came from about two months after transplant was reportedly several hundred expanded graft clones.

This clonotype was observed many times. The antigen remains unidentified. This CDR3 is 12 amino acids long. Germline CDR1 GTSNPN, CDR2 SVGIG (reference sequence). V lost 0 bases and J lost 7, with 9 bases in between. The clonotype comes from a male patient between 2 and 15 years old who had a stem cell transplant for chronic granulomatous disease, so the T cells may come from the graft donor. Sample: peripheral blood, taken 180 days after TCRalphabeta/CD19-depleted stem cell transplant. V usage is TRBV30 and J usage is TRBJ1-1; TRBD1 might be the D (6 bases). CDR3 sequence reads: CAWSVGGFEAFF. As DNA, the CDR3 is TGTGCCTGGAGTGTAGGGGGGTTTGAAGCTTTCTTT.